This T cell receptor beta chain derives from a study of OX40 agonist ivuxolimab in advanced cancers. Study as a whole: The patients got ivuxolimab, which is an agonistic anti-OX40 (CD134) antibody. Three patients, one with hepatocellular carcinoma and two with cutaneous melanoma, responded partially.

The CDR3 runs 15 residues. The germline V gene encodes CDR1 SGHVS and CDR2 FNYEAQ. V gave up 5 bases and J gave up 7 bases, with 18 bases separating them. TCRdb's table, derived via immunoSEQ multiplex PCR, lists solely in-frame clones and lacks some. The table lists about 51,000 clones, roughly 90% of them singletons, with roughly 3.6% in the top ten. Source: CD4+ or CD8+ T cells sorted from blood, taken in a trial of the OX40 agonist ivuxolimab. The chain combines TRBV7-6 with TRBJ1-5, with a weak D call TRBD1 (6 bases). The TCR comes from an adult with an advanced solid tumor such as melanoma, head and neck, liver or kidney cancer. Written as DNA, the CDR3 is TGTGCCAGCAGCCCAGGGGACGCCAGTGGGCAGCCCCAGCATTTT. Its protein product is CASSPGDASGQPQHF.